The clone carrying this TCR beta chain was seen a single time. Its antigen remains unidentified. The J segment lost 3 bases and the V segment lost 5 bases, leaving 8 bases of the junction unmatched. The germline CDR1 and CDR2 sequences are SEHNR and FQNEAQ (reference sequence). This CDR3 is built from 15 residues. This sample was taken from a study of cytomegalovirus exposure and HLA in healthy donors. Study-wide results and caveats: With high specificity and sensitivity, the classifier reportedly diagnosed cytomegalovirus status. First-cohort TCR clusters were later found to tend to co-occur in the approximately 120 validation repertoires. There were around 160 TCR beta chains listed as cytomegalovirus-associated. Most observed TCR sequences were rare, whereas some public TCRs were detected in many donors.

Method: immunoSEQ multiplex PCR; TCRdb's copy keeps in-frame clones and lacks some. The sample holds hundreds of thousands of clones; roughly 84% are singletons and the top ten take 2% to 2.5%. The clonotype comes from a woman aged 18 to 35 in good health and CMV-seropositive. This chain joins TRBV7-9 and TRBJ2-3, with 7 positions matching TRBD1. Sequencing was carried out using PBMCs. The CDR3 protein is CASSMGTATTDTQYF. The CDR3 nucleotides read TGTGCCAGCAGCATGGGGACAGCCACGACAGATACGCAGTATTTT. Using reference TRBV7-9 and TRBJ2-3 for the parts outside the CDR3, the full variable domain is DTGVSQNPRHKITKRGQNVTFRCDPISEHNRLYWYRQTLGQGPEFLTYFQNEAQLEKSRLLSDRFSAERPKGSFSTLEIQRTEQGDSAMYLCASSMGTATTDTQYFGPGTRLTVL.